The 29 T cell receptor beta chains below come from one sample, sequenced in a study of blood T cell repertoires in COVID-19. Sequencing used immunoSEQ multiplex PCR; TCRdb keeps in-frame clones, though not all of them. The table has some 87,000 clones, approximately 78% seen once. The specimen sequenced was peripheral blood. The receptors originated from a human donor in a cohort sampled during active COVID-19.

The chain is built from TRBV5-6 and TRBJ2-3; 8 bases fit TRBD2. Germline V lookup: CDR1 SGHDT, CDR2 YYEEEE. Unmatched junction bases numbered 2, after V lost 2 bases and J lost 3 bases. This CDR3 has 14 amino acids. The CDR3 sequence is CASSFTGGTDTQYF. CDR3 coding DNA: TGTGCCAGCAGCTTTACGGGGGGGACAGATACGCAGTATTTT.

The CDR3 here is CASSPLRTGVGEAFF. CDR3 coding DNA: TGTGCCAGCTCACCACTAAGGACAGGGGTGGGTGAAGCTTTCTTT. This rearrangement joins TRBV18 to TRBJ1-1; TRBD1 matches at 9 bases. CDR3 size: 15 residues. The germline V gene has CDR1 KGHSH and CDR2 LQKENI. After removal of 1 base from V and 7 bases from J, the junction contained 7 bases not matched to a gene.

This chain links TRBV2 with TRBJ1-5; maybe TRBD1 (5 bases). Per germline, CDR1 SNHLY and CDR2 FYNNEI. This CDR3 spans 14 amino acids. V lost 10 bases and J lost 11, with 24 bases in between. Written as DNA, the CDR3 is TGTGCCACCAAAGAATGGGTCAGGGCAACAACCCAGCATTTT. It yields the protein CATKEWVRATTQHF.

The chain uses TRBV6-5 and TRBJ2-3, with D tentatively TRBD2 (6 bases). The CDR3 sequence is 16 residues long. The germline V gene encodes CDR1 MNHEY and CDR2 SVGAGI. V was cut by 4 bases and J by 0 bases, with 14 bases left in between. The CDR3: CASSSRGSGSTDTQYF. DNA of the CDR3: TGTGCCAGCAGTTCCCGGGGTAGCGGTAGCACAGATACGCAGTATTTT.

This chain joins TRBV5-1 and TRBJ2-7; the match to TRBD2 covers 8 bases. The trim removed 0 bases at V and 1 base at J, leaving 3 bases unmatched. The germline V gene has CDR1 SGHRS and CDR2 YFSETQ. This CDR3 contains 15 residues. CDR3: CASSLVTSGSYEQYF. The CDR3 nucleotides read TGCGCCAGCAGCTTGGTAACTAGCGGTTCCTACGAGCAGTACTTC.

This rearrangement joins TRBV30 to TRBJ2-7, with 8 bases identical to TRBD2. This CDR3 contains 14 residues. Looked up from germline, CDR1 is GTSNPN and CDR2 is SVGIG (reference sequence). V lost 3 bases to trimming and J lost 6 bases; unmatched junction nucleotides: 10. The CDR3 nucleotides are TGTGCCTGGAGGGGGGGACTAGTTCCTGGCGAGCAGTACTTC. Amino acid sequence: CAWRGGLVPGEQYF.

The chain links TRBV7-9 to TRBJ1-2, with D unclear. This CDR3 region has 14 residues. The ends were cut back, 4 bases at V and 5 bases at J, with 14 bases in the middle. CDR1 is SEHNR, CDR2 FQNEAQ, per germline (reference sequence). CDR3 sequence: CASSSERTGYGYTF. Written as DNA, the CDR3 is TGTGCCAGCAGCTCCGAAAGGACTGGATATGGCTACACCTTC.

The V call is TRBV5-4, the J call TRBJ2-3; 8 bases are shared with TRBD2. Germline V gives CDR1 SGHNT, CDR2 YYREEE (reference sequence). V shed 4 bases, J shed 0 bases, and the junction held 7 bases outside the gene matches. The CDR3 is 16 residues long. CDR3: CASSLGGATSTDTQYF. The CDR3 region has the DNA TGTGCCAGCAGCCTCGGGGGGGCCACTAGCACAGATACGCAGTATTTT.

This sequence joins TRBV6-5 and TRBJ1-2, with D perhaps matching TRBD1 (5 bases). Per the germline V gene, CDR1 is MNHEY and CDR2 is SVGAGI. CDR3 length: 13 residues. V was clipped by 4 bases and J by 1 base, with 7 bases between them. The CDR3 is CASSLTDNYGYTF. As DNA, the CDR3 is TGTGCCAGCAGTTTGACAGATAACTATGGCTACACCTTC.

The chain recombines TRBV7-9 with TRBJ2-3; D is perhaps TRBD2 (6 bases). The V gene lost 4 bases and the J gene lost 1 base, with 9 bases spanning the gap. Germline V gives CDR1 SEHNR, CDR2 FQNEAQ (reference sequence). This CDR3 has 14 residues. The CDR3: CASSWGGGTDTQYF. The DNA for the CDR3 is TGTGCCAGCAGCTGGGGCGGGGGCACAGATACGCAGTATTTT.

This chain uses TRBV6-5 with TRBJ2-1; D is uncertain. The V and J ends lost 0 bases and 0 bases respectively, with 6 bases between them. Germline V gene sequence: CDR1 MNHEY, CDR2 SVGAGI. The CDR3 has 15 amino acids. This CDR3 is CASSYSESSYNEQFF. CDR3 coding DNA: TGTGCCAGCAGTTACTCCGAGAGCTCCTACAATGAGCAGTTCTTC.

Only one count was recorded for this clone. This chain's CDR3 is CASRAGTGLYSNQPQHF. The CDR3, as DNA: TGTGCCAGCAGGGCCGGGACAGGCCTTTATAGCAATCAGCCCCAGCATTTT. This chain links TRBV27 with TRBJ1-5; TRBD1 matches at 8 bases. This CDR3 spans 17 amino acids. Germline CDR1 reads MNHEY; CDR2 reads SMNVEV (reference sequence). Trimming cost V 6 bases and J 0 bases; bases outside gene matches: 10.

V and J are TRBV5-1 and TRBJ1-1; D might be TRBD1 (5 bases). The CDR3 covers 14 residues. V was clipped by 6 bases and J by 0 bases, with 12 bases between them. The V gene's germline CDR1 is SGHRS and CDR2 YFSETQ. CDR3 in amino acids: CASIDDSMNTEAFF. CDR3 DNA: TGCGCCAGCATCGACGACAGCATGAACACTGAAGCTTTCTTT.

This clone was seen only a few times. The rearrangement links TRBV5-1 to TRBJ2-5; TRBD1 agrees at 7 bases. V shed 7 bases, J shed 2 bases, and the junction held 14 bases outside the gene matches. The CDR3 runs to 16 residues. From germline, CDR1 is SGHRS and CDR2 YFSETQ. CDR3 sequence reads: CASFPTPGTAQETQYF. The CDR3 DNA reads as TGCGCCAGCTTCCCGACACCAGGGACAGCTCAAGAGACCCAGTACTTC.

This chain uses TRBV27 with TRBJ2-4; 10 positions match TRBD1. This CDR3 is built from 16 residues. V lost 5 bases and J lost 3; bases outside the gene matches: 7. Germline values: CDR1 MNHEY, CDR2 SMNVEV (reference sequence). Written as DNA, the CDR3 is TGTGCCAGCAGTCACGGGACAGGGGAGATCAAAAACATTCAGTACTTC. It translates to CASSHGTGEIKNIQYF.

CDR3 residues: CASSLAGTGELFF. CDR3 nucleotide sequence: TGCGCCAGCAGCTTGGCCGGGACCGGGGAGCTGTTTTTT. This rearrangement joins TRBV5-1 to TRBJ2-2; no firm D call. Germline lookup yields CDR1 SGHRS and CDR2 YFSETQ. V was pared by 0 bases and J by 5 bases, with 5 bases between. This CDR3 contains 13 residues.

A single count supports this clone. The chain carries TRBV9 and TRBJ2-1; tentatively, D is TRBD1 (5 bases). CDR3 length: 20 amino acids. V lost 0 bases, J lost 0 bases, and 22 bases lay in between. In germline, CDR1 is SGDLS, CDR2 YYNGEE. CDR3 region: CASSVAGGQGPSSSYNEQFF. The CDR3 region has the DNA TGTGCCAGCAGCGTAGCTGGCGGACAAGGCCCCTCAAGCTCCTACAATGAGCAGTTCTTC.

This rearrangement joins TRBV6-5 to TRBJ1-2; D is undetermined. Trimming removed 6 bases from V and 4 bases from J, with 12 bases in between. This CDR3 comprises 13 residues. Germline CDR1 and CDR2: MNHEY and SVGAGI. The CDR3 region is CASRGLSGYGYTF. The DNA for the CDR3 is TGTGCCAGCAGAGGACTGTCTGGCTATGGCTACACCTTC.

The chain is built from TRBV7-2 and TRBJ2-5, with 7 positions matching TRBD2. This CDR3 is 14 amino acids long. The germline V gene encodes CDR1 SGHTA and CDR2 FQGNSA. J lost 9 bases, V lost 1 base, and 8 bases had no gene match. CDR3 in amino acids: CASSLGPSGRAQYF. The CDR3 DNA is TGTGCCAGCAGCTTAGGTCCTAGCGGTAGGGCCCAGTACTTC.

The CDR3 DNA follows: TGCGCCAGCAGCCAAGGACAGTTCCCCTACGAGCAGTACTTC. The encoded protein is CASSQGQFPYEQYF. The J gene is TRBJ2-7, the V gene TRBV4-3; D perhaps matches TRBD1 (5 bases). Looked up from germline, CDR1 is LGHNA and CDR2 is YSLEER. V was shortened by 1 base and J by 2 bases, with 9 bases between the two germline ends. The length of the CDR3 is 14 residues.

J is TRBJ2-3 and V is TRBV6-2 or TRBV6-3, with a possible D match to TRBD2 (5 bases). CDR3 length equals 15 residues. Germline CDR1 reads MNHEY; CDR2 reads SVGEGT. V was pared by 2 bases and J by 4 bases, with 13 bases between. The CDR3 protein is CASSYQLASADTQYF. The DNA for the CDR3 is TGTGCCAGCAGTTACCAGTTAGCGTCGGCAGATACGCAGTATTTT.

The rearrangement joins TRBV7-3 to TRBJ2-2, with no clear D. Trimming shortened V by 2 bases and J by 8 bases, and 6 bases separated the two germline ends. The CDR3 runs to 12 residues. In germline, CDR1 is SGHTA, CDR2 FQGTGA. The CDR3 reads CASSLGVGELFF. CDR3 DNA: TGTGCCAGCAGCTTAGGAGTGGGGGAGCTGTTTTTT.

The V gene is TRBV5-1, the J gene TRBJ1-2; D perhaps matches TRBD1 (5 bases). The CDR3 contains 13 residues. V dropped 4 bases and J dropped 6 bases, with 13 bases sitting between them. Germline assignment: CDR1 SGHRS and CDR2 YFSETQ. CDR3 protein: CASSPKGRDGYTF. In DNA form, the CDR3 reads TGCGCCAGCAGCCCGAAGGGCAGGGATGGCTACACCTTC.

The V gene is TRBV27, the J gene TRBJ1-5; possibly TRBD1 for D (6 bases). Trimming left V 6 bases short and J 5 bases short, with 11 bases between. This CDR3 has 13 amino acids. Germline CDR1 is MNHEY and CDR2 is SMNVEV (reference sequence). The CDR3 nucleotides read TGTGCCAGCAGCACAGGGTTCTATCAGCCCCAGCATTTT. Translation gives CASSTGFYQPQHF.

The CDR3 bases are TGTGCCAGCAGCTTGGGGGGACCCTATAATTCACCCCTCCACTTT. Protein product: CASSLGGPYNSPLHF. The genes are TRBV7-2 and TRBJ1-6, with D maybe TRBD1 (5 bases). The CDR3 is made up of 15 amino acids. The V gene's germline CDR1 is SGHTA and CDR2 FQGNSA. V lost 3 bases and J 2 bases, leaving 8 bases between the germline ends.

This clone is medium-sized within its sample. The rearrangement links TRBV7-8 to TRBJ2-2, with D hard to call. CDR3 length: 13 residues. Trimming left V 0 bases short and J 6 bases short, with 5 bases between. The germline V gene has CDR1 SGHVS and CDR2 FQNEAQ. The CDR3 sequence: CASSLAKSGELFF. The CDR3 DNA is TGTGCCAGCAGCTTAGCCAAATCCGGGGAGCTGTTTTTT. Complete variable domain (other parts from reference TRBV7-8 and TRBJ2-2): GAGVSQSPRYKVAKRGQDVALRCDPISGHVSLFWYQQALGQGPEFLTYFQNEAQLDKSGLPSDRFFAERPEGSVSTLKIQRTQQEDSAVYLCASSLAKSGELFFGEGSRLTVL.

This CDR3 is CASSPPPGGKETQYF. CDR3 nucleotides: TGTGCCAGCAGTCCCCCCCCAGGGGGAAAAGAGACCCAGTACTTC. This sequence joins TRBV6-5 and TRBJ2-5; 7 nucleotides agree with TRBD1. The ends lost 5 bases at V and 3 bases at J; junction bases unmatched: 9. CDR3 size: 15 residues. Looked up from germline, CDR1 is MNHEY and CDR2 is SVGAGI.

The chain has TRBV7-9 and TRBJ1-5, with 9 bases fitting TRBD1. The CDR3 runs 15 residues. From germline, CDR1 is SEHNR and CDR2 FQNEAQ (reference sequence). J was trimmed by 2 bases and V by 1 base; bases with no gene match: 0. CDR3 in amino acids: CASSLGTGGNQPQHF. Written as DNA, the CDR3 is TGTGCCAGCAGCTTAGGGACAGGGGGCAATCAGCCCCAGCATTTT.

The chain is built from TRBV19 and TRBJ2-2, with TRBD2 identical over 8 bases. Germline V CDR1 and CDR2: LNHDA, SQIVND (reference sequence). The CDR3 spans 16 residues. V lost 7 bases, J lost 6 bases, and 13 bases stayed unmatched. The CDR3 loop reads CASTSLLGLAPGELFF. The CDR3 coding sequence is TGTGCCAGTACCTCCCTGCTAGGACTAGCACCCGGGGAGCTGTTTTTT.